These T cell receptor beta chains were read from a single sample in a study of shared clonotypes between healthy human individuals. Profiled with immunoSEQ multiplex PCR; TCRdb holds only in-frame clones, not every one. The sample has some 2.1 million clones; around 95% are singletons. Sequenced sample: naive CD8+ T cells from PBMCs. The receptors stem from a man aged 18 to 29 in good health. Some clones in this sample may be carry-over from other donors' samples. The CDR3 runs from the conserved cysteine through the conserved F or W. The D gene is left open where the match is weak. Only part of the rows carry a size: once, few, many, or a class if the clone is expanded.

len	abundance	j_gene	v_gene	d_gene	CDR3nt	CDR3aa
19	NA	TRBJ2-7	TRBV7-9	TRBD2	TGTGCCAGCAGCCACGATTCTAGCGGGAGAGTGGGGGGCCCCTACGAGCAGTACTTC	CASSHDSSGRVGGPYEQYF
16	once	TRBJ1-3	TRBV28	NA	TGTGCCAGCAGTTTATCCCCAGGGCATGGGGGAAACACCATATATTTT	CASSLSPGHGGNTIYF
20	NA	TRBJ1-5	TRBV4-1	NA	TGCGCCAGCAGCCAAGATCGGGGGAATGCCGAGTGGGGACGGGATCAGCCCCAGCATTTT	CASSQDRGNAEWGRDQPQHF
11	NA	TRBJ1-4	TRBV19	NA	TGTGCCAGCGGAGGGGGGACGGAACTGTTTTTT	CASGGGTELFF
14	few	TRBJ2-5	TRBV14	TRBD1	TGTGCCAGCAGCAGGAGACAGGGGGCAGAGACCCAGTACTTC	CASSRRQGAETQYF
14	NA	TRBJ1-5	TRBV4-1	TRBD1	TGCGCCAGCAGCCAATCCAGGGGGGAGCAGCCCCAGCATTTT	CASSQSRGEQPQHF
15	NA	TRBJ2-3	TRBV29-1	NA	TGCAGCGTCCAAATGGCACAAATGAGCACAGATACGCAGTATTTT	CSVQMAQMSTDTQYF
18	once	TRBJ2-6	TRBV4-1	NA	TGCGCCAGCAGCCAGGCCTGGGGACAACCCTCTGGGGCCAACGTCCTGACTTTC	CASSQAWGQPSGANVLTF
16	NA	TRBJ1-4	TRBV7-9	NA	TGTGCCAGCAGCCCCCCCCCGGGGGTAACTAATGAAAAACTGTTTTTT	CASSPPPGVTNEKLFF
16	NA	TRBJ2-7	TRBV5-1	NA	TGCGCCAGCAGGCGCCATGGGAGACAGGTAGAGTACGAGCAGTACTTC	CASRRHGRQVEYEQYF
13	NA	TRBJ2-1	TRBV6-5	TRBD1	TGTGCCAGCAGCCCAGGGGGTTACAATGAGCAGTTCTTC	CASSPGGYNEQFF
13	NA	TRBJ2-7	TRBV19	NA	TGTGCCAGTAGCCTAGGGACCGCCTACGAGCAGTACTTC	CASSLGTAYEQYF
17	NA	TRBJ1-4	TRBV7-7	NA	TGTGCCAGCAGCTTAGGGTTTACCGGAGCAACTAATGAAAAACTGTTTTTT	CASSLGFTGATNEKLFF
12	NA	TRBJ1-1	TRBV10-3	NA	TGTGCCATCAGTGAGGTAGACAGGGAAGCTTTCTTT	CAISEVDREAFF
15	NA	TRBJ1-3	TRBV28	TRBD1	TGTGCCAGCAGTCTGGACAGGACCTCTGGAAACACCATATATTTT	CASSLDRTSGNTIYF
15	NA	TRBJ2-6	TRBV7-6	NA	TGTGCCAGCAGCACCGGGCGCGCTGGGGCCAACGTCCTGACTTTC	CASSTGRAGANVLTF
19	NA	TRBJ2-3	TRBV19	TRBD2	TGTGCCAGTAGTATAGGTTTTCTTGAGCGGGAGGCCAACACAGATACGCAGTATTTT	CASSIGFLEREANTDTQYF
16	once	TRBJ2-1	TRBV11-1	TRBD1	TGTGCCAGCAGCTCGGGACAGTATAGCTCCTACAATGAGCAGTTCTTC	CASSSGQYSSYNEQFF
13	NA	TRBJ1-5	TRBV2	NA	TGTGCCAGCGGTCAGGATAGCAATCAGCCCCAGCATTTT	CASGQDSNQPQHF
15	NA	TRBJ2-1	TRBV15	TRBD2	TGTGCCACCAGCAGAGGACTAGCGGGGGGGAATGAGCAGTTCTTC	CATSRGLAGGNEQFF
15	NA	TRBJ2-7	TRBV6-5	NA	TGTGCCAGCAGTTACTACGGGGACTTAGACTACGAGCAGTACTTC	CASSYYGDLDYEQYF
13	few	TRBJ1-2	TRBV5-4	TRBD1	TGTGCCAGCAGTACAGGGGAAGTCGATGGCTACACCTTC	CASSTGEVDGYTF
16	NA	TRBJ2-7	TRBV28	NA	TGTGCCAGCAGTTTACGTACGCGGCTCCCGGCTTACGAGCAGTACTTC	CASSLRTRLPAYEQYF
14	NA	TRBJ2-7	TRBV7-6	TRBD2	TGTGCCAGCAGTGAGGCGGGAGGGCCTTGGGAGCAGTACTTC	CASSEAGGPWEQYF
12	NA	TRBJ1-1	TRBV7-8	NA	TGTGCCAGCAGCCCCCGGACACGTGAAGCTTTCTTT	CASSPRTREAFF
13	NA	TRBJ2-7	TRBV4-1	NA	TGCGCCAGCAGCCAAAGGACCTCCTACGAGCAGTACTTC	CASSQRTSYEQYF
14	NA	TRBJ2-7	TRBV7-9	NA	TGTGCCAGCAGCTTAAGACATGGGGGCTACGAGCAGTACTTC	CASSLRHGGYEQYF
18	NA	TRBJ1-1	TRBV18	TRBD1	TGTGCCAGCTTCCGCGGAATCGGACAGGGTAGAACGGGCACTGAAGCTTTCTTT	CASFRGIGQGRTGTEAFF
16	NA	TRBJ2-1	TRBV28	NA	TGTGCCAGCAGTTTACGGCCTCAGGACAGCTACAATGAGCAGTTCTTC	CASSLRPQDSYNEQFF
14	NA	TRBJ2-2	TRBV19	NA	TGTGCCAGTAGCCCCGGGAGGAACACCGGGGAGCTGTTTTTT	CASSPGRNTGELFF
15	NA	TRBJ2-6	TRBV27	NA	TGTGCCAGCACGTCCAGGGGCTCTGGGGCCAACGTCCTGACTTTC	CASTSRGSGANVLTF
15	NA	TRBJ1-1	TRBV7-9	TRBD1	TGTGCCAGCAGCCCCGGGGACAGACCGTACACTGAAGCTTTCTTT	CASSPGDRPYTEAFF
13	NA	TRBJ2-5	TRBV7-9	NA	TGTGCCAGCAGCCCGGGTCGGGGAGAGACCCAGTACTTC	CASSPGRGETQYF
15	NA	TRBJ2-7	TRBV19	NA	TGTGCCAGTAGTACCCCCCCAGGCAGCTCCTACGAGCAGTACTTC	CASSTPPGSSYEQYF
14	NA	TRBJ1-5	TRBV7-9	NA	TGTGCCAGCAGCTTAGGCGCTCTTAATCAGCCCCAGCATTTT	CASSLGALNQPQHF
16	once	TRBJ2-1	TRBV5-6	NA	TGTGCCAGCAGCGATGCGGGCTGGGCCCCGTTAAGGGAGCAGTTCTTC	CASSDAGWAPLREQFF
14	NA	TRBJ2-1	TRBV4-1	NA	TGCGCCAGCAGCCAGGGCCCTGGGGACAATGAGCAGTTCTTC	CASSQGPGDNEQFF
15	NA	TRBJ1-4	TRBV6-5	NA	TGTGCCAGCACCCAGACAGAGGGGGCTAATGAAAAACTGTTTTTT	CASTQTEGANEKLFF
11	NA	TRBJ2-1	TRBV20-1	NA	TGCAGTGCTAGAGAGAACCATGGGCAGTTCTTC	CSARENHGQFF
16	few	TRBJ1-5	TRBV6-1	TRBD1	TGTGCCAGCAGTGAACGGACAGGGATGGTAGGTCAGCCCCAGCATTTT	CASSERTGMVGQPQHF
15	NA	TRBJ2-3	TRBV27	TRBD2	TGTGCCAGCAGCCCCGGGGGGGGGTGGACAGATACGCAGTATTTT	CASSPGGGWTDTQYF
14	NA	TRBJ2-7	TRBV10-2	TRBD2	TGCGCCAGCAGTGAGGGCGGGAGAGTGGGAGAGCAGTACTTC	CASSEGGRVGEQYF
15	NA	TRBJ2-1	TRBV7-9	NA	TGTGCCAGCACTTCGCCGGAGGGCCAGGGGAATGAGCAGTTCTTC	CASTSPEGQGNEQFF
14	NA	TRBJ2-7	TRBV28	NA	TGTGCCAGCAGTTACTACAGAGGACGGAGCGAGCAGTACTTC	CASSYYRGRSEQYF
14	once	TRBJ1-2	TRBV28	NA	TGTGCCAGCAGTTTACGGGGGGCCGGGCGTGGCTACACCTTC	CASSLRGAGRGYTF
14	NA	TRBJ2-1	TRBV29-1	NA	TGCAGCGTTGAACTGACCTCATCCCGGGATGAGCAGTTCTTC	CSVELTSSRDEQFF
10	NA	TRBJ2-1	TRBV29-1	NA	TGCAGCGTTGTAGGTAGTGAGCAGTTCTTC	CSVVGSEQFF
13	NA	TRBJ2-7	TRBV18	TRBD1	TGTGCCAGCTCGGACAGGGGGCGGGACGAGCAGTACTTC	CASSDRGRDEQYF
14	NA	TRBJ2-7	TRBV28	NA	TGTGCCAGCACTGACGTCGGACAGAAATACGAGCAGTACTTC	CASTDVGQKYEQYF
16	NA	TRBJ2-1	TRBV27	TRBD2	TGTGCCAGCAGTTTCTCCGGGACTAGCGGGGACGATGAGCAGTTCTTC	CASSFSGTSGDDEQFF
12	once	TRBJ2-1	TRBV7-9	NA	TGTGCCAGCAGCTTCGACTCGAATGAGCAGTTCTTC	CASSFDSNEQFF
16	NA	TRBJ2-1	TRBV11-2	TRBD2	TGTGCCAGCAGCTTCTCTAGCGGCCCCTCCTACAATGAGCAGTTCTTC	CASSFSSGPSYNEQFF
15	NA	TRBJ2-1	TRBV19	TRBD2	TGTGCCAGTAGTGAATTGACTAGCGGGGGTAATGAGCAGTTCTTC	CASSELTSGGNEQFF
15	NA	TRBJ1-3	TRBV11-2	TRBD1	TGTGCCAGCAGCGGACGGGACAGCTCTGGAAACACCATATATTTT	CASSGRDSSGNTIYF
15	NA	TRBJ1-2	TRBV19	NA	TGTGCCAGTAGTAGTCTTCCGTCGGATAACTATGGCTACACCTTC	CASSSLPSDNYGYTF
12	NA	TRBJ2-7	TRBV4-1	NA	TGCGCCAGCAGCCCACCTTCATACGAGCAGTACTTC	CASSPPSYEQYF
13	NA	TRBJ1-1	TRBV28	NA	TGTGCCAGCAGTTTATTCTCAGACACTGAAGCTTTCTTT	CASSLFSDTEAFF
16	NA	TRBJ2-1	TRBV19	NA	TGTGCCAGTAGTATATTTTGGGAAAGCTCCTACAATGAGCAGTTCTTC	CASSIFWESSYNEQFF
11	NA	TRBJ1-3	TRBV9	NA	TGTGCCAGCAGCTCGGGAAACACCATATATTTT	CASSSGNTIYF
16	NA	TRBJ2-3	TRBV2	TRBD2	TGTGCCAGCAGTGAGTACCTAGCGGCCTTCACAGATACGCAGTATTTT	CASSEYLAAFTDTQYF